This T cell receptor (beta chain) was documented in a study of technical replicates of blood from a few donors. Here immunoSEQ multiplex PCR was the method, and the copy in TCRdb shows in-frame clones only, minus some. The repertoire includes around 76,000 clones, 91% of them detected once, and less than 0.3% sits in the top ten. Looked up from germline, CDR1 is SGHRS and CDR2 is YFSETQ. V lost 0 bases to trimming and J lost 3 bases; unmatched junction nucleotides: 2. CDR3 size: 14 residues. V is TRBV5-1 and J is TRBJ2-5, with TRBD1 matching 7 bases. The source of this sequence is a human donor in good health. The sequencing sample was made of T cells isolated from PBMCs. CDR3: CASSLAQGEETQYF. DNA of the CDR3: TGCGCCAGCAGCTTGGCGCAGGGGGAAGAGACCCAGTACTTC.